A selection of T cell receptor beta chains follows, all from one sample in a study of cytomegalovirus exposure and HLA in healthy donors. Method: immunoSEQ multiplex PCR; TCRdb's copy keeps in-frame clones and lacks some. The sample includes hundreds of thousands of clones, under 70% seen only once; the top ten take about 2.5%. The sample taken for sequencing was PBMCs. Receptor source: a man aged 40-55 years in good health and CMV-seropositive. The CDR3 runs from the conserved cysteine through the conserved F or W. Fields, in order: J gene, V gene, clone size, D gene, CDR3 protein, CDR3 DNA. D genes are given only for firm matches. A row's size may be missing; if present it is once, few, many or a size class.

>TRBJ1-1|TRBV6-5|once|-
CASSTDGRGSPEAFF
TGTGCCAGCAGCACCGACGGCCGGGGTTCTCCTGAAGCTTTCTTT
>TRBJ2-1|TRBV2|-|TRBD2
CASSDVGGAYNEQFF
TGTGCCAGCAGTGATGTGGGGGGGGCCTACAATGAGCAGTTCTTC
>TRBJ2-5|TRBV11-2|-|-
CASSPDGGGRETQYF
TGTGCCAGCAGCCCAGATGGGGGGGGCCGAGAGACCCAGTACTTC
>TRBJ1-4|TRBV5-1|few|TRBD1
CASSLGQGRNEKLFF
TGCGCCAGCAGCTTAGGACAGGGACGGAATGAAAAACTGTTTTTT
>TRBJ2-5|TRBV5-4|few|-
CASSFKETQYF
TGTGCCAGCAGTTTTAAAGAGACCCAGTACTTC
>TRBJ1-2|TRBV14|-|-
CASSPSGIYGYTF
TGTGCCAGCAGCCCCTCGGGAATCTATGGCTACACCTTC
>TRBJ1-3|TRBV7-9|-|-
CSSSLETGFSGNTIYF
TGTTCCAGCAGCTTAGAGACAGGATTCTCTGGAAACACCATATATTTT
>TRBJ1-1|TRBV7-6|few|-
CASSEDPGPNTEAFF
TGTGCCAGCAGCGAGGACCCAGGGCCTAACACTGAAGCTTTCTTT
>TRBJ2-3|TRBV19|-|TRBD1
CASGTGVDTQYF
TGTGCCAGCGGTACAGGGGTGGATACGCAGTATTTT
>TRBJ2-2|TRBV5-1|-|-
CASSLVLAYGELFF
TGCGCCAGCAGCTTGGTTCTAGCGTACGGGGAGCTGTTTTTT
>TRBJ1-2|TRBV7-9|-|-
CASSRTVDGYTF
TGTGCCAGCAGCAGGACAGTGGATGGCTACACCTTC